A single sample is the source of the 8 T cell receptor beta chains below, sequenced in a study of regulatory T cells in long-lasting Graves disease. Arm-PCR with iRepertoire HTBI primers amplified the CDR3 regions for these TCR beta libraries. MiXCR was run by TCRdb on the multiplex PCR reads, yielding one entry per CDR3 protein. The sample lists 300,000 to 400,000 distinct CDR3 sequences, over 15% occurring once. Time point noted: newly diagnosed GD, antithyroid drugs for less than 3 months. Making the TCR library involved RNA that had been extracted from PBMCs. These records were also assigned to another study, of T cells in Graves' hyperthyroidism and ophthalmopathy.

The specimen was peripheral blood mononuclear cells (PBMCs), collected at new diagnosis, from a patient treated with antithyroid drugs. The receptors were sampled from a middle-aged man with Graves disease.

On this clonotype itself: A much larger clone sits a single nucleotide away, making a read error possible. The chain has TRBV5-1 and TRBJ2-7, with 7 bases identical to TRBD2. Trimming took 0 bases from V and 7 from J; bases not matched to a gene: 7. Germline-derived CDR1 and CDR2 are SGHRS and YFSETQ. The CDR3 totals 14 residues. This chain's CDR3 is CASSLDGGGNEQYF. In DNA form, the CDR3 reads TGCGCCAGCAGCTTGGACGGCGGGGGAAATGAGCAGTACTTC.

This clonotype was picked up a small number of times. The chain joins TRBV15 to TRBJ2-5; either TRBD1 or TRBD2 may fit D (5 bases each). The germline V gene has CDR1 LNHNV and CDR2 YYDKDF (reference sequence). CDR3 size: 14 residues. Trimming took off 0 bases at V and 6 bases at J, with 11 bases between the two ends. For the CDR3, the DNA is TGTGCCACCAGCAGAGATTTTGGGGGAAAGACCCAGTACTTC. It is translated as CATSRDFGGKTQYF.

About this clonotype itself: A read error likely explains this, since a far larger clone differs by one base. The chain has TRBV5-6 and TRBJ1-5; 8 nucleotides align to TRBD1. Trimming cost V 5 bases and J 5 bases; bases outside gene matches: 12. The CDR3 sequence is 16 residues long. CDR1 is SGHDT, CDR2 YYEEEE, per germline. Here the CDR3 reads CASRMSGQEGYQPQHF. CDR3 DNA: TGTGCCAGCAGGATGTCGGGACAGGAAGGTTATCAGCCCCAGCATTTT.

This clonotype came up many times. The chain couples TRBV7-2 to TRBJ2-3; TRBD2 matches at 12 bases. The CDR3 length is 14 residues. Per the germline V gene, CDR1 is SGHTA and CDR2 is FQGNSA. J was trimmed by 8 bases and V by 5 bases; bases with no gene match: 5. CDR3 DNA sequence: TGTGCCAGCAGCCGGGCTAGCGGGGGGGCTACGCAGTATTTT. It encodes CASSRASGGATQYF.

CDR3 sequence reads: CASSYLLAGGPNEQFF. The CDR3, as DNA: TGTGCCAGCAGCTACCTACTAGCGGGGGGGCCCAATGAGCAGTTCTTC. The V call is TRBV7-3, the J call TRBJ2-1, with TRBD2 matching over 13 bases. The CDR3 covers 16 residues. V lost 4 bases and J lost 6; bases outside the gene matches: 6. Germline CDR1 reads SGHTA; CDR2 reads FQGTGA.

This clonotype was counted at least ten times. CDR3 DNA: TGTGCCAGCTCACCTTCGGACAGGGGGTGGGCTTTCTTT. Translating it yields CASSPSDRGWAFF. This chain uses TRBV18 with TRBJ1-1; the match to TRBD1 covers 10 bases. Trimming cost V 3 bases and J 11 bases; bases outside gene matches: 6. This CDR3 spans 13 amino acids. Germline-derived CDR1 and CDR2 are KGHSH and LQKENI.

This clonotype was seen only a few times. CDR3 DNA sequence: TGCAGTGCCACAGACAGGGAAAACTACGAGCAGTACTTC. Translation gives CSATDRENYEQYF. V usage is TRBV20-1 and J usage is TRBJ2-7, with 7 bases aligning to TRBD1. The V gene's germline CDR1 is DFQATT and CDR2 SNEGSKA (reference sequence). V was pared by 6 bases and J by 3 bases, with 8 bases of the junction left unmatched. This CDR3 spans 13 amino acids.

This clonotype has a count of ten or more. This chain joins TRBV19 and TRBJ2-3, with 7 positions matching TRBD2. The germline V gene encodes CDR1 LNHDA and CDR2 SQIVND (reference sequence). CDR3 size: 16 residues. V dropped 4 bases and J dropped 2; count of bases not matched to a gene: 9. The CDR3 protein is CASSRMRGSYTDTQYF. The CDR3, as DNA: TGTGCCAGTAGTAGGATGCGGGGGTCCTACACAGATACGCAGTATTTT.